These 5 T cell receptor beta chains were sequenced from one sample in a study of control samples from healthy donors and cancer patients. This table comes from immunoSEQ multiplex PCR, and its TCRdb copy is limited to in-frame clones, with some not included. The data contain tens of thousands of clones, 91% of them singletons. The sequenced sample was PBMCs. All receptors derive from a middle-aged woman with head and neck cancer.

The chain links TRBV11-3 to TRBJ2-1; D not resolved. Germline lookup yields CDR1 SGHNT and CDR2 YENEEA. V shed 1 base and J shed 0 bases, with 7 bases lying between them. The length of the CDR3 is 15 residues. CDR3 sequence reads: CASSLGWSSYNEQFF. CDR3 nucleotide sequence: TGTGCCAGCAGCTTAGGGTGGAGCTCCTACAATGAGCAGTTCTTC.

The chain recombines TRBV29-1 with TRBJ2-5, with D maybe TRBD1 (5 bases). CDR3 length equals 12 residues. V dropped 7 bases and J dropped 5 bases, with 14 bases sitting between them. Germline CDR1 and CDR2: SQVTM and ANQGSEA. CDR3 bases: TGCAGCGCACGGGTGGGGCAGGAGACCCAGTACTTC. Translation: CSARVGQETQYF.

This rearrangement joins TRBV9 to TRBJ2-3; 11 bases align to TRBD2. Germline CDR1 SGDLS, CDR2 YYNGEE. V gave up 3 bases and J gave up 7 bases; unmatched junction bases: 13. CDR3 length equals 17 residues. Written as DNA, the CDR3 is TGTGCCAGCAGCGCCCAATCTAGCGGGGGGTTAAGAAATACGCAGTATTTT. It yields the protein CASSAQSSGGLRNTQYF.

This chain connects TRBV11-2 to TRBJ2-3; 9 bases line up with TRBD2. CDR1 is SGHAT and CDR2 is FQNNGV in the germline V gene. Unmatched junction bases numbered 5, after V lost 3 bases and J lost 4 bases. The CDR3 runs 15 residues. The CDR3 DNA is TGTGCCAGCAGCTTCTTGGGACTAGCCCCAGATACGCAGTATTTT. As protein: CASSFLGLAPDTQYF.

V and J are TRBV2 and TRBJ1-4; D is ambiguous. The V gene's germline CDR1 is SNHLY and CDR2 FYNNEI. This CDR3 is 16 amino acids long. V was cut by 7 bases and J by 2 bases, with 17 bases left in between. CDR3 loop: CASTPQRGLTNEKLFF. Written as DNA, the CDR3 is TGTGCCAGCACCCCCCAACGAGGGCTGACTAATGAAAAACTGTTTTTT.